This T cell receptor (beta chain) was sequenced in a study of T cells in Graves' hyperthyroidism and ophthalmopathy. This clonotype was seen many times. CDR1 and CDR2 (germline): SGHRS, YFSETQ. Trimming removed 1 base at V and 0 bases at J, with 10 bases between. The CDR3 extends over 15 amino acids. Source material for PBMCs was about 10 ml fresh peripheral blood. The investigators amplified TCR beta CDR3 regions from RNA transcripts. The TCR CDR3 first-round RT-PCR relied on the HTBI primer set. Using its own MiXCR run on the multiplex PCR reads, TCRdb lists one record per CDR3 protein. The sample contains a few hundred thousand distinct CDR3 sequences, 13% to 15% of which appear only once.

This sequence was found in a woman between 55 and 75 years old with Graves' ophthalmopathy. This rearrangement joins TRBV5-1 to TRBJ1-2; D uncertain. The source material was blood. Here the CDR3 reads CASSLSLQPNYGYTF. The CDR3 DNA is TGCGCCAGCAGCTTGAGTCTGCAACCTAACTATGGCTACACCTTC.